Listed here are 30 T cell receptor beta chains from one sample, sequenced in a study of T cell responses to AZD1222 COVID-19 vaccine. Produced via immunoSEQ multiplex PCR; TCRdb's table is partial and in-frame only. Of over 130,000 clones listed, approximately 92% were seen once; the top ten hold 3% to 3.5%. Here the sequenced sample was peripheral blood, taken 28 days after the second AZD1222 dose. All receptors come from an adult who received the AZD1222 COVID-19 vaccine.

The chain carries TRBV18 and TRBJ2-1; no reliable D call. Trimming took 2 bases from V and 9 from J, leaving 11 bases between them. CDR3 length: 13 residues. Germline-derived CDR1 and CDR2 are KGHSH and LQKENI. CDR3 sequence (DNA): TGTGCCAGCTCACCAGTTGGGGTCGGTGAGCAGTTCTTC. This encodes CASSPVGVGEQFF.

The genes are TRBV2 and TRBJ1-6; 10 bases agree with TRBD1. The germline CDR1 and CDR2 sequences are SNHLY and FYNNEI. There are 14 residues in the CDR3. V trimming: 9 bases; J trimming: 5 bases; junction bases outside the gene matches: 4. The DNA of the CDR3 is TGTGCCAGGGCCGGGACAGGGGATAATTCACCCCTCCACTTT. Its protein is CARAGTGDNSPLHF.

This clone appeared a single time. V usage is TRBV3-1 (or the pseudogene TRBV3-2) and J usage is TRBJ1-2, with D perhaps matching TRBD1 (6 bases). V lost 1 base and J lost 8, with 11 bases in between. The CDR3 sequence is 13 residues long. CDR1 is LGHDT and CDR2 is YNNKEL in the germline V gene (reference sequence). The CDR3 sequence is CASSQGSGGGYTF. The CDR3 DNA sequence: TGTGCCAGCAGCCAAGGTTCGGGGGGCGGCTACACCTTC.

The chain recombines TRBV6-2 or TRBV6-3 with TRBJ2-3; 9 bases align to TRBD2. CDR3 size: 15 residues. Trimming removed 4 bases from V and 8 bases from J; junction bases left unmatched: 10. Germline values: CDR1 MNHEY, CDR2 SVGEGT. The CDR3 sequence: CASSSRGSGRGTQYF. The CDR3, as DNA: TGTGCCAGCAGTTCCCGGGGTAGCGGGAGAGGTACGCAGTATTTT.

The chain employs TRBV5-6 and TRBJ2-4; TRBD2 matches at 14 bases. The germline V gene encodes CDR1 SGHDT and CDR2 YYEEEE. This CDR3 comprises 17 residues. The ends lost 3 bases at V and 3 bases at J; junction bases unmatched: 5. In nucleotides, the CDR3 is TGTGCCAGCAGCTCCGGACTAGCGGGAGGAGGCAAAAACATTCAGTACTTC. This codes for CASSSGLAGGGKNIQYF.

The CDR3 DNA reads TGTGCCAGCAGGCAAGCGGGAGGCACCGGGGAGCTGTTTTTT. The encoded protein is CASRQAGGTGELFF. This rearrangement joins TRBV6-5 to TRBJ2-2, with TRBD2 matching over 9 bases. This CDR3 is 14 amino acids long. Germline V gene sequence: CDR1 MNHEY, CDR2 SVGAGI. The trim removed 6 bases at V and 4 bases at J, leaving 3 bases unmatched.

The chain has TRBV5-5 and TRBJ1-1; D gene uncertain. This CDR3 has 11 residues. Germline V gives CDR1 SGHKS, CDR2 YYEKEE (reference sequence). The V gene lost 1 base and the J gene lost 5 bases, with 3 bases spanning the gap. The CDR3 is CASSLQTEAFF. The DNA for the CDR3 is TGTGCCAGCAGCTTGCAAACTGAAGCTTTCTTT.

This chain joins TRBV10-2 and TRBJ2-2; 12 nucleotides line up with TRBD2. CDR3 size: 17 residues. Germline CDR1 and CDR2: WSHSY and SAAADI. V shed 7 bases and J 2 bases; nucleotides not matched to a gene: 8. The CDR3 here is CASILTSGRLNTGELFF. CDR3 nucleotides: TGCGCCAGCATTCTGACTAGCGGGAGATTAAACACCGGGGAGCTGTTTTTT.

V usage is TRBV6-6 and J usage is TRBJ1-6; weak D call: TRBD1 (6 bases). The V gene's germline CDR1 is MNHNY and CDR2 SVGAGI (reference sequence). The ends were cut back, 4 bases at V and 3 bases at J, with 13 bases in the middle. This CDR3 has 16 residues. The CDR3 sequence is CASSSQTGLYNSPLHF. CDR3 nucleotide sequence: TGTGCCAGCAGTTCCCAGACAGGCCTCTATAATTCACCCCTCCACTTT.

The CDR3 protein is CASSLEGLSTNEKLFF. Here the CDR3 DNA reads TGTGCCAGCAGCTTGGAGGGCTTATCAACTAATGAAAAACTGTTTTTT. J is TRBJ1-4 and V is TRBV5-5; unclear D gene. The length of the CDR3 is 16 residues. The V gene's germline CDR1 is SGHKS and CDR2 YYEKEE (reference sequence). Trimming left V 0 bases short and J 0 bases short, with 9 bases between.

The chain employs TRBV15 and TRBJ1-1; D gene ambiguous. The CDR3 loop spans 14 amino acids. With 1 base removed from V and 9 bases from J, the gap between germline ends came to 15 bases. The germline gives CDR1 LNHNV, CDR2 YYDKDF (reference sequence). DNA for the CDR3: TGTGCCACCAGCAGAGGAGTGACACTACTACAAGCTTTCTTT. Translated: CATSRGVTLLQAFF.

The V gene is TRBV6-5, the J gene TRBJ1-5, with a weak D call TRBD1 (5 bases). CDR3 length: 14 residues. Trimming left V 0 bases short and J 9 bases short, with 12 bases between. The V gene's germline CDR1 is MNHEY and CDR2 SVGAGI. The CDR3 DNA follows: TGTGCCAGCAGTTACTCAGGGACGGGGTGGCCCCAGCATTTT. Translating it yields CASSYSGTGWPQHF.

The rearrangement links TRBV5-1 to TRBJ2-3; 7 nucleotides match TRBD1. Germline loops: CDR1 SGHRS, CDR2 YFSETQ. Trimming removed 4 bases from V and 2 bases from J; junction bases left unmatched: 10. This CDR3 spans 16 amino acids. This CDR3 is CASSSSGTVVTDTQYF. As DNA, the CDR3 is TGCGCCAGCAGCAGCTCTGGGACAGTTGTCACAGATACGCAGTATTTT.

The V call is TRBV18, the J call TRBJ2-4; TRBD1 is a possible D gene (6 bases). The CDR3 sequence is 14 residues long. V was trimmed by 2 bases and J by 9 bases, leaving 14 bases between them. From germline, CDR1 is KGHSH and CDR2 LQKENI. In DNA form, the CDR3 reads TGTGCCAGCTCACCAGGGGGCCAGGGGACCATTCAGTACTTC. Protein: CASSPGGQGTIQYF.

This clone appeared a few times. The genes are TRBV25-1 and TRBJ1-6, with unresolved D. The CDR3 has 14 amino acids. Germline V lookup: CDR1 MGHDK, CDR2 SYGVNS. Trimming shortened V by 3 bases and J by 8 bases, and 11 bases separated the two germline ends. In nucleotides, the CDR3 is TGTGCCAGCAGTGAGGTAGGGAGGGATTCACCCCTCCACTTT. It yields the protein CASSEVGRDSPLHF.

The chain joins TRBV30 to TRBJ2-1, with 8 bases identical to TRBD2. The CDR3 spans 14 residues. CDR1 and CDR2 from the germline V gene are GTSNPN and SVGIG (reference sequence). J gave up 8 bases and V 1 base, and 7 bases lay outside the gene matches. The CDR3 DNA sequence: TGTGCCTGGAGTGGAAGCGGGAGATTCGATGAGCAGTTCTTC. The encoded protein is CAWSGSGRFDEQFF.

J is TRBJ2-4 and V is TRBV4-1; D uncertain. Per germline, CDR1 MGHRA and CDR2 YSYEKL. The CDR3 consists of 16 residues. V shed 1 base and J shed 0 bases, with 10 bases lying between them. CDR3 in amino acids: CASSQGPELAKNIQYF. For the CDR3, the DNA is TGCGCCAGCAGCCAAGGACCCGAACTAGCCAAAAACATTCAGTACTTC.

There are a few counts of this clone. V usage is TRBV5-6 and J usage is TRBJ1-3, with 7 bases that match TRBD1. The CDR3 covers 17 residues. Germline CDR1 reads SGHDT; CDR2 reads YYEEEE. The J segment lost 4 bases and the V segment lost 4 bases, leaving 14 bases of the junction unmatched. CDR3 loop: CASSNQGDRAAGNTIYF. CDR3 DNA sequence: TGTGCCAGCAGCAACCAGGGAGACAGGGCGGCAGGAAACACCATATATTTT. The variable domain in full, with the rest retrieved from reference TRBV5-6 and TRBJ1-3, is DAGVTQSPTHLIKTRGQQVTLRCSPKSGHDTVSWYQQALGQGPQFIFQYYEEEERQRGNFPDRFSGHQFPNYSSELNVNALLLGDSALYLCASSNQGDRAAGNTIYFGEGSWLTVV.

The chain employs TRBV5-6 and TRBJ2-5, with TRBD2 matching over 7 bases. Per germline, CDR1 SGHDT and CDR2 YYEEEE. The CDR3 is 13 amino acids. V trimming: 5 bases; J trimming: 4 bases; junction bases outside the gene matches: 5. In DNA, the CDR3 is TGTGCCAGCAGGGGCGGGAGCTCAGAGACCCAGTACTTC. Translation: CASRGGSSETQYF.

The rearrangement links TRBV19 to TRBJ2-1; D possibly uses TRBD1 or TRBD2 (5 bases each). CDR3 length: 15 amino acids. The V end was cut by 3 bases, the J end by 2 bases, with 11 bases between. Germline assignment: CDR1 LNHDA and CDR2 SQIVND (reference sequence). The CDR3 region is CASSMPGPTYNEQFF. In DNA form, the CDR3 reads TGTGCCAGTAGTATGCCGGGACCAACCTACAATGAGCAGTTCTTC.

Only a few counts were recorded for this clone. The J gene is TRBJ1-1, the V gene TRBV10-2, with TRBD1 identical over 7 bases. Germline trimming cut 6 bases from V and 5 bases from J; bases unmatched to any gene: 12. Germline CDR1 and CDR2: WSHSY and SAAADI. This CDR3 is 15 amino acids long. CDR3 protein: CASRYDRVGVTEAFF. In DNA form, the CDR3 reads TGCGCCAGCAGGTACGACAGGGTGGGAGTAACTGAAGCTTTCTTT.

The chain has TRBV19 and TRBJ2-5, with 7 nucleotides matching TRBD1. The germline V gene encodes CDR1 LNHDA and CDR2 SQIVND (reference sequence). This CDR3 is built from 14 residues. Losses at the gene ends were 3 bases for V and 1 base for J; bases not matched to a gene: 2. The CDR3 sequence: CASSINRGQETQYF. The CDR3 DNA reads as TGTGCCAGTAGTATCAACAGGGGCCAAGAGACCCAGTACTTC.

The J gene is TRBJ2-1, the V gene TRBV5-1; D gene uncertain. The CDR3 runs to 14 residues. Germline CDR1 reads SGHRS; CDR2 reads YFSETQ. V was cut by 0 bases and J by 3 bases, with 7 bases left in between. The CDR3 nucleotides are TGCGCCAGCAGCTTGGGGGCTAACTACAATGAGCAGTTCTTC. It codes for CASSLGANYNEQFF.

This clone has more than one count but fewer than ten. CDR3 sequence reads: CASSETRNYGYTF. DNA for the CDR3: TGCGCCAGCAGTGAAACGAGAAACTATGGCTACACCTTC. The chain recombines TRBV10-1 with TRBJ1-2; D not resolved. The CDR3 runs to 13 residues. CDR1 is WNHNN, CDR2 SYGVQD, per germline (reference sequence). V was shortened by 3 bases and J by 2 bases, with 7 bases between the two germline ends.

This chain links TRBV27 with TRBJ2-7; tentative D call: TRBD2 (5 bases). The CDR3 is 14 amino acids. The germline V gene encodes CDR1 MNHEY and CDR2 SMNVEV (reference sequence). Deletions cut 0 bases from V and 2 bases from J, with 8 bases between. CDR3 coding DNA: TGTGCCAGCAGTTTATCAGGTAGCGCCTACGAGCAGTACTTC. Protein product: CASSLSGSAYEQYF.

CDR3 nucleotides: TGTGCCAGCAGCCCGCGGACTAGCGGGGTGTACAATGAGCAGTTCTTC. It specifies CASSPRTSGVYNEQFF. V is TRBV3-1 (or the pseudogene TRBV3-2) and J is TRBJ2-1, with 12 positions matching TRBD2. Germline values: CDR1 LGHDT, CDR2 YNNKEL (reference sequence). With V trimmed by 4 bases and J by 4 bases, 5 bases remained unmatched. The CDR3 length is 16 residues.

In nucleotides, the CDR3 is TGTGCCTGGAGTGTAACGAGGGGATCCGAAGCTTTCTTT. Translated, it gives CAWSVTRGSEAFF. The V and J genes are TRBV30 and TRBJ1-1; possibly TRBD1 for D (5 bases). Looked up from germline, CDR1 is GTSNPN and CDR2 is SVGIG (reference sequence). CDR3 size: 13 residues. V lost 0 bases, J lost 8 bases, and 13 bases lay in between.

The CDR3 loop reads CASSIRLAGFEQFF. In DNA form, the CDR3 reads TGTGCCAGTAGTATTCGGCTAGCGGGATTTGAGCAGTTCTTC. This sequence joins TRBV19 and TRBJ2-1; 9 bases are shared with TRBD2. The CDR3 sequence is 14 residues long. Looked up from germline, CDR1 is LNHDA and CDR2 is SQIVND (reference sequence). Unmatched junction bases numbered 6, after V lost 3 bases and J lost 9 bases.

The chain has TRBV6-5 and TRBJ1-2, with D possibly being TRBD1 (6 bases). Deletions cut 6 bases from V and 5 bases from J, with 13 bases between. In germline, CDR1 is MNHEY, CDR2 SVGAGI. This CDR3 spans 13 amino acids. The CDR3 DNA reads as TGTGCCAGCAGCTCGGCAGGGGCTTATGGCTACACCTTC. Translating it yields CASSSAGAYGYTF.

J is TRBJ2-3 and V is TRBV23-1, with no clear D. TRBV23-1 is marked as an open reading frame, function uncertain. This CDR3 region has 15 residues. With 4 bases removed from V and 3 bases from J, the gap between germline ends came to 14 bases. This CDR3 is CASSPRPRVTDTQYF. The DNA for the CDR3 is TGCGCCAGCAGTCCGAGGCCCCGAGTAACAGATACGCAGTATTTT.